There are a few counts of the clone carrying this TCR beta chain. Its antigen remains unknown. V was trimmed by 5 bases and J by 4 bases, leaving 18 bases between them. This CDR3 has 16 residues. These data come from a study of CD8 T cells in ankylosing spondylitis. Libraries of TCR beta came from quantitative 5'-RACE with molecular barcodes. MiXCR, applied by TCRdb to the 5' RACE reads, yields one record per CDR3 protein. The table records some 85,000 distinct CDR3 sequences, roughly 8.8% of them present only once. Notes on the study in general: Made up of fewer than 10 highly homologous variants, a TCR beta motif appeared characteristic of ankylosing spondylitis blood. Disease-linked clones bore a CD8+ phenotype, appearing relatively rarely in peripheral blood. As reported, disease-linked clones showed significant enrichment in matched ankylosing spondylitis synovial fluid.

The clonotype was recovered from a male donor with ankylosing spondylitis. Specimen: blood, either unsorted or a sorted T cell fraction (not recorded which). This chain uses TRBV12-3 or TRBV12-4 with TRBJ2-1, with D perhaps matching TRBD1 or TRBD2 (5 bases each). CDR3 nucleotide sequence: TGTGCCAGCAGTCCTGATGCTGGGGGACCATACAATGAGCAGTTCTTC. As protein: CASSPDAGGPYNEQFF.